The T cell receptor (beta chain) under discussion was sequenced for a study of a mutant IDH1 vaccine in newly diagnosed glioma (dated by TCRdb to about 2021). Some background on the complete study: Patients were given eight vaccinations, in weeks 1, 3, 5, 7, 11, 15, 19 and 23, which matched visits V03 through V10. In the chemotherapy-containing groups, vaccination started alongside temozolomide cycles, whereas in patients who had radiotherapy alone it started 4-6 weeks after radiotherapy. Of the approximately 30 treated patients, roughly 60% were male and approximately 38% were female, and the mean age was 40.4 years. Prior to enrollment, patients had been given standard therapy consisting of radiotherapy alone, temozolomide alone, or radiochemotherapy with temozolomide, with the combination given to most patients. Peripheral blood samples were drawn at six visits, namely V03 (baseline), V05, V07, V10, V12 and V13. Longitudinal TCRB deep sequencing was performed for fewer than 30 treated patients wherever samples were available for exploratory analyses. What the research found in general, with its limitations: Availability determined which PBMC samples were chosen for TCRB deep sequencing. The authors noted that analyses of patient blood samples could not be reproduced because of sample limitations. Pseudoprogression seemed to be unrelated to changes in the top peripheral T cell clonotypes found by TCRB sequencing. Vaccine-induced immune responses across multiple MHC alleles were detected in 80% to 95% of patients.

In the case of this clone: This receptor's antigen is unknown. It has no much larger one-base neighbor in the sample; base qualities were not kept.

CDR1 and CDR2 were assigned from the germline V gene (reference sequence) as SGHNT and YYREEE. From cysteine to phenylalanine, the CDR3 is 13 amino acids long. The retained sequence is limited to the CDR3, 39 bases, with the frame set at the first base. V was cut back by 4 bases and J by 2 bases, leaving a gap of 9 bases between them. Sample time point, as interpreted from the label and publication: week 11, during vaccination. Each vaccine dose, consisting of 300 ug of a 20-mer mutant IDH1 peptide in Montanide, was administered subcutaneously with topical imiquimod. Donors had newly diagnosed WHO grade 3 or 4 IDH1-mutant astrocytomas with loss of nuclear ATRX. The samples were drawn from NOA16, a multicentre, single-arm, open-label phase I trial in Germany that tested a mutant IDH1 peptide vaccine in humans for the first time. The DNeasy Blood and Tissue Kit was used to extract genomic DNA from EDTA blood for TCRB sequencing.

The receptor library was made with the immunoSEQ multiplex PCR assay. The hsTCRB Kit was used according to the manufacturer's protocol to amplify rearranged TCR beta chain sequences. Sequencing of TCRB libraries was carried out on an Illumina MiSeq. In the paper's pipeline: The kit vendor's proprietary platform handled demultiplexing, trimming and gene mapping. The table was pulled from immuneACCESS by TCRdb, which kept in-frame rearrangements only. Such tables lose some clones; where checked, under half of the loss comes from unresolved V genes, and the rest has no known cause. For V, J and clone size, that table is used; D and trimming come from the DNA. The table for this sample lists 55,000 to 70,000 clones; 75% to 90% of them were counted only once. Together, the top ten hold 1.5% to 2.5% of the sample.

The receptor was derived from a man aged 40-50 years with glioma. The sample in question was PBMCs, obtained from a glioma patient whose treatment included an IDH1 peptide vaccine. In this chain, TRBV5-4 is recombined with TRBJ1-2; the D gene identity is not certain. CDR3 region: CASSLDGNYGYTF. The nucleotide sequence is TGTGCCAGCAGCCTGGACGGCAACTATGGCTACACCTTC.